This TCR beta chain was obtained from a study of T cell repertoires in cytomegalovirus infection. The wider study: Public TCR beta signatures provided an indication of both CMV infection and a matching HLA type.

TCRdb ran MiXCR on the reads and lists one entry per CDR3 protein. Here the sample spans some 600,000 distinct CDR3 sequences, approximately 24% being singletons. Trimming cost V 2 bases and J 9 bases, with 17 bases left between them. The length of the CDR3 is 16 residues. CDR1 MNHEY and CDR2 SVGEGT come from the germline V gene. The chain recombines TRBV6-2 or TRBV6-3 with TRBJ1-6; unclear D gene. The material sequenced was CD8+ T cells from PBMCs. The TCR was taken from a human donor in good health (CMV status not recorded). Some clones in this sample may be carry-over from other donors' samples. DNA for the CDR3: TGTGCCAGCAGTTACGGGGAGGTACTGGAGATTTCACCCCTCCACTTT. This translates into CASSYGEVLEISPLHF.